A single count supports the clone carrying this TCR beta chain. The target antigen is unknown. The sample belongs to a study of PD-1 blockade in classical Hodgkin lymphoma. Findings and limits, study-wide: The diversity seen at baseline in complete responders resembled that of newly diagnosed patients. Relative to healthy donors, newly diagnosed patients reportedly had lower baseline TCR diversity, which was reported as lower still in relapsed/refractory patients.

Every patient was affected by relapse after autologous stem cell transplantation, while exposure to brentuximab vedotin was not uniform. The germline CDR1 and CDR2 sequences are SGHDT and YYEEEE. CDR3 length: 13 residues. V lost 4 bases, J lost 5 bases, and 13 bases lay in between. Data came from immunoSEQ multiplex PCR; TCRdb stores just in-frame clones and leaves some out. Of around 13,000 clones in the sample, 84% are singletons; the top ten hold around a quarter. The V and J genes are TRBV5-6 and TRBJ2-7; D is perhaps TRBD2 (5 bases). The sample consisted of peripheral blood mononuclear cells (PBMCs), taken at baseline. The receptor's source is a human donor with classical Hodgkin lymphoma. The DNA for the CDR3 is TGTGCCAGCAGCGCGGGCTCTTGGGACGAGCAGTACTTC. Protein product: CASSAGSWDEQYF.